This T cell receptor beta chain is drawn from a study of radiotherapy plus CTLA-4 blockade in lung cancer. Study context: Disease control was seen in about 34% of patients, objective responses in around 17%. Study conclusions and caveats: Among blood TCR repertoires after radiotherapy plus ipilimumab, tumor-derived clones expanded. Response, reportedly, was best predicted by interferon-beta along with early blood T cell clone dynamics.

The CDR3 spans 14 residues. Germline V CDR1 and CDR2: LGHNA, YNFKEQ. Unmatched junction bases numbered 6, after V lost 3 bases and J lost 8 bases. Enrolled patients, whose metastatic non-small-cell lung cancer was chemo-refractory, received focal radiation plus CTLA-4 blockade with ipilimumab. TCRdb's table, derived via immunoSEQ multiplex PCR, lists solely in-frame clones and lacks some. The profile shows approximately 52,000 clones, about 76% of them singletons. Regarding this clone: As yet, its antigen is unknown.

The chain recombines TRBV4-2 with TRBJ1-2; 10 bases fit TRBD1. The TCR sequence derives from a human donor with non-small cell lung cancer whose response to radiotherapy plus ipilimumab could not be evaluated. Material: peripheral blood, obtained from a patient treated with radiotherapy plus ipilimumab. The CDR3 protein is CASSQATGGRGYTF. DNA for the CDR3: TGTGCCAGCAGCCAGGCGACAGGGGGCCGGGGCTACACCTTC.